This TCR beta chain derives from a study of TIL therapy for anti-PD-1-resistant metastatic lung cancer (dated by TCRdb to the early 2020s). Notes on the research overall: Tumors were harvested before any PD-1/PD-L1 blockade; patients then received nivolumab, and those progressing received lymphodepletion, expanded TIL infusion and IL-2. Enrolled patients had a median age of around 49 years (range roughly 38-75) and a median tumor PD-L1 proportion score of under 7%. Most of the cohort had lung adenocarcinoma, including a few EGFR-mutant tumors and two ALK-rearranged tumors, and half of the patients were either current or former smokers. Across the cohort, whole-exome sequencing showed a median non-synonymous tumor mutation burden of more than 1.3 mutations per megabase. Tumor and peripheral blood T cell receptor beta sequencing was used to track clonotypes across tumor, expanded TIL product and serial blood samples. Broad study findings and their caveats: Because the cohort was highly selected, with more treatment-naive, never-smoker and oncogene-addicted patients than is typical, generalizability is limited. The study protocol defined all tumor marker inferences as exploratory. The baseline peripheral repertoire was partially replaced by infused TIL clonotypes, which then decayed over months, and persistence showed no apparent association with response.

The immunoSEQ v3 hsTCRB kit was used to amplify TCR beta CDR3 regions from genomic DNA through bias-controlled multiplex PCR. An Illumina NextSeq 500 was used to sequence the TCR libraries, reaching 1.5 million to 2.5 million read pairs at survey level or about 4.5-6 million at deep level. The paper's data handling went like this. Clonality was reported by immunoSEQ Analyzer software, which also assigned V, D and J genes and filtered out non-productive sequences. Repertoires of infused TIL and blood were compared using productive Simpson clonality and the Morisita overlap index of productive TRB rearrangements. Absolute clonotype counts in blood were estimated by multiplying the lymphocyte count by the CD3+ fraction and by the productive frequency of the clone. Entries here come from immuneACCESS through TCRdb and include only in-frame sequences with V and J called. Some clones fail to appear in such tables; in the studies checked, an unresolved V gene covers under half of the shortfall, and the cause of the remainder is unknown. V and J calls and clone size follow that table, whereas D and trimming were derived from the DNA. Within this sample are 55,000 to 65,000 clones, with around 69% of them counted one time only. Together, the top ten hold around 6.3% of the sample.

Taken from cysteine to phenylalanine, the CDR3 has 14 residues. The read is trimmed to its CDR3 DNA, 42 bases read in frame from base 1. Relative to germline, V is missing 6 bases and J is missing 10 bases, with 7 bases of the junction outside any gene match. As encoded in the germline V gene (reference sequence), CDR1 is LNHDA while CDR2 is SQIVND. In the paper's terms, the time point label means: pre-treatment sample, taken before nivolumab and TIL therapy. Adults with stage 4 NSCLC were enrolled in a dual-center phase I trial from late 2017 to January 2020. Samples came from a single-arm, open-label phase I trial of tumor-infiltrating lymphocyte therapy with nivolumab in advanced non-small cell lung cancer. Blood mononuclear cells were isolated from EDTA tubes by Ficoll gradient and were snap-frozen as pellets, and DNA was extracted with a Qiagen mini-prep kit. About this clone: The specificity of this receptor is unknown. Base qualities are missing; no much larger clone stands one base away.

Source: blood, taken at baseline. This sequence uses TRBV19 and TRBJ1-6, with 9 middle bases fitting TRBD1. This receptor was obtained from a person aged 25 to 80 with non-small cell lung cancer. The DNA is as follows: TGTGCCAGTAGGACCTCGACAGGGGGATCACCCCTCCACTTT. Translated, this is CASRTSTGGSPLHF. Joined to the reference TRBV19 and TRBJ1-6 proteins, this CDR3 gives the full variable domain: DGGITQSPKYLFRKEGQNVTLSCEQNLNHDAMYWYRQDPGQGLRLIYYSQIVNDFQKGDIAEGYSVSREKKESFPLTVTSAQKNPTAFYLCASRTSTGGSPLHFGNGTRLTVT.